The 26 T cell receptor beta chains below all came from one sample that was sequenced in a study of T cells after yellow fever vaccination. A single record per CDR3 protein comes from TCRdb applying MiXCR to the 5' RACE reads. The table has about 170,000 distinct CDR3 sequences, approximately 6.2% seen once. Sample: CD4+ T cells sorted from PBMCs, taken on the day of the first yellow fever vaccination. Receptor source: a man younger than 35 who received the YFV17D yellow fever vaccine.

In this sample, this clonotype turned up a few times. The rearrangement joins TRBV10-3 to TRBJ2-1; 10 bases are shared with TRBD2. Per the germline V gene, CDR1 is ENHRY and CDR2 is SYGVKD. The CDR3 spans 15 residues. With 4 bases clipped from V and 6 bases from J, the junction kept 6 bases outside the gene matches. The CDR3 sequence is CAISGTTSGINEQFF. The CDR3, as DNA: TGTGCCATCAGTGGAACCACTAGCGGGATCAATGAGCAGTTCTTC.

This clonotype has a count of ten or more. The chain uses TRBV11-2 and TRBJ1-4, with TRBD1 identical over 7 bases. The germline V gene encodes CDR1 SGHAT and CDR2 FQNNGV. Unmatched junction bases numbered 15, after V lost 3 bases and J lost 5 bases. CDR3 size: 18 residues. Written as DNA, the CDR3 is TGTGCCAGCAGCTTGGGACTTACCGCAGGGGGGCAGAATGAAAAACTGTTTTTT. This translates into CASSLGLTAGGQNEKLFF. Combining the CDR3 with reference TRBV11-2 and TRBJ1-4 gives the whole variable domain EAGVAQSPRYKIIEKRQSVAFWCNPISGHATLYWYQQILGQGPKLLIQFQNNGVVDDSQLPKDRFSAERLKGVDSTLKIQPAKLEDSAVYLCASSLGLTAGGQNEKLFFGSGTQLSVL.

This clonotype was counted many times. The rearrangement links TRBV27 to TRBJ2-2, with D maybe TRBD1 (5 bases). This CDR3 has 16 residues. Trimming stripped 5 bases from V and 0 bases from J, with 13 bases between. Germline CDR1 reads MNHEY; CDR2 reads SMNVEV (reference sequence). The CDR3 is CASSLHGAANTGELFF. Here the CDR3 DNA reads TGTGCCAGCAGTCTACATGGGGCTGCGAACACCGGGGAGCTGTTTTTT.

This clonotype was detected many times. The chain recombines TRBV20-1 with TRBJ2-5; D remains unclear. The V gene's germline CDR1 is DFQATT and CDR2 SNEGSKA (reference sequence). The germline V and J ends were trimmed by 6 bases and 5 bases, with 19 bases remaining between them. CDR3 length equals 14 residues. CDR3 protein: CSAPSSRAGETQYF. DNA for the CDR3: TGCAGTGCCCCGTCGTCCCGGGCTGGGGAGACCCAGTACTTC.

The genes are TRBV5-4 and TRBJ2-3; the D gene is possibly TRBD2 (6 bases). V was cut by 4 bases and J by 15 bases, with 18 bases left in between. Germline values: CDR1 SGHNT, CDR2 YYREEE (reference sequence). The CDR3 contains 12 residues. The CDR3 region is CASSPAEGKKYF. CDR3 nucleotides: TGTGCCAGCAGCCCGGCGGAGGGAAAGAAATATTTT.

The rearrangement joins TRBV27 to TRBJ2-1; TRBD2 matches at 7 bases. The germline CDR1 and CDR2 sequences are MNHEY and SMNVEV (reference sequence). This CDR3 has 16 residues. The trim removed 6 bases at V and 9 bases at J, leaving 17 bases unmatched. The CDR3 bases are TGTGCCAGCAGCCTTCCGGGCGGGGGAGGCAGAAGTGAGCAGTTCTTC. Translated, it gives CASSLPGGGGRSEQFF.

The sample holds a few counts of this clonotype. The chain carries TRBV2 and TRBJ1-5, with 8 bases identical to TRBD1. The CDR3 length is 14 residues. Germline CDR1 is SNHLY and CDR2 is FYNNEI. V lost 1 base to trimming and J lost 6 bases; unmatched junction nucleotides: 2. CDR3 sequence reads: CASSEDRGFQPQHF. The CDR3, as DNA: TGTGCCAGCAGTGAAGACAGGGGGTTTCAGCCCCAGCATTTT.

The V gene is TRBV7-2, the J gene TRBJ2-3, with 8 positions matching TRBD2. Germline-derived CDR1 and CDR2 are SGHTA and FQGNSA. CDR3 size: 15 residues. With V trimmed by 1 base and J by 4 bases, 4 bases remained unmatched. In DNA, the CDR3 is TGTGCCAGCAGCTTAGGGAACGGGGGGGCAGATACGCAGTATTTT. Its translation is CASSLGNGGADTQYF. The whole variable domain, filled in from reference TRBV7-2 and TRBJ2-3, reads GAGVSQSPSNKVTEKGKDVELRCDPISGHTALYWYRQSLGQGLEFLIYFQGNSAPDKSGLPSDRFSAERTGGSVSTLTIQRTQQEDSAVYLCASSLGNGGADTQYFGPGTRLTVL.

This clonotype came up a few times. The rearrangement links TRBV5-6 to TRBJ1-2, with TRBD1 matching over 9 bases. With 0 bases clipped from V and 8 bases from J, the junction kept 5 bases outside the gene matches. CDR1 is SGHDT, CDR2 YYEEEE, per germline. This CDR3 has 14 amino acids. The CDR3 reads CASSLVGQGWGYTF. CDR3 in DNA: TGTGCCAGCAGCTTGGTGGGACAGGGCTGGGGCTACACCTTC. The whole variable domain, filled in from reference TRBV5-6 and TRBJ1-2, reads DAGVTQSPTHLIKTRGQQVTLRCSPKSGHDTVSWYQQALGQGPQFIFQYYEEEERQRGNFPDRFSGHQFPNYSSELNVNALLLGDSALYLCASSLVGQGWGYTFGSGTRLTVV.

This clonotype was recorded at least ten times. The chain employs TRBV29-1 and TRBJ2-7; D call uncertain. The CDR3 totals 11 residues. CDR1 is SQVTM, CDR2 ANQGSEA, per germline. Trimming took 6 bases from V and 3 from J, leaving 9 bases between them. The CDR3 reads CSVVWDYEQYF. CDR3 DNA: TGCAGCGTCGTTTGGGACTACGAGCAGTACTTC.

A few counts support this clonotype. The CDR3 bases are TGCGCCAGCAGCGCCACGACAGGGGCCGGGGAGCTGTTTTTT. Translating gives CASSATTGAGELFF. V and J are TRBV5-1 and TRBJ2-2; TRBD1 agrees at 8 bases. Germline CDR1 and CDR2: SGHRS and YFSETQ. The length of the CDR3 is 14 residues. The V and J ends lost 4 bases and 6 bases, in that order; junction bases with no gene match: 5.

In this sample, this clonotype turned up many times. This chain connects TRBV11-1 to TRBJ2-7; no definite D call. The CDR3 totals 13 residues. Germline CDR1 is SGHAT and CDR2 is FQDESV (reference sequence). V lost 4 bases, J lost 3 bases, and 10 bases lay in between. The CDR3 DNA reads TGTGCCAGCAGCTGGACGGAAGACTACGAGCAGTACGTC. Amino acids: CASSWTEDYEQYV.

This clonotype was seen a handful of times. This chain joins TRBV27 and TRBJ2-7; no definite D call. Trimming stripped 4 bases from V and 4 bases from J, with 8 bases between. The CDR3 is 12 residues long. Germline-derived CDR1 and CDR2 are MNHEY and SMNVEV (reference sequence). CDR3 DNA: TGTGCCAGCAGTTCTAAGAATTACGAGCAGTACGTC. This encodes CASSSKNYEQYV.

This clonotype was observed at least ten times. The chain is built from TRBV12-3 or TRBV12-4 and TRBJ2-7; D not certain. Trimming shortened V by 3 bases and J by 2 bases, and 11 bases separated the two germline ends. There are 14 residues in the CDR3. Here the CDR3 DNA reads TGTGCCAGCAGTTTTACGTATCCTCCCTACGAGCAGTACGTC. It yields the protein CASSFTYPPYEQYV.

The table lists this clonotype with a few counts. The genes are TRBV3-1 and TRBJ2-3, with D unclear. Trimming shortened V by 1 base and J by 1 base, and 12 bases separated the two germline ends. Germline-derived CDR1 and CDR2 are LGHDT and YNNKEL (reference sequence). The CDR3 totals 16 residues. CDR3 loop: CASSQGNSWRTDTQYF. CDR3 bases: TGTGCCAGCAGCCAAGGAAACTCCTGGCGCACAGATACGCAGTATTTT.

This clonotype was counted only a few times. The gene calls are TRBV5-1 and TRBJ2-1; D call uncertain. V was pared by 0 bases and J by 8 bases, with 12 bases between. This CDR3 region has 14 residues. Germline CDR1 and CDR2: SGHRS and YFSETQ. The CDR3 loop is CASSLGLWTDEQFF. CDR3 nucleotides: TGCGCCAGCAGCTTGGGTCTTTGGACGGATGAGCAGTTCTTC.

This clonotype was counted ten times or more. V and J are TRBV4-3 and TRBJ2-3, with 8 positions matching TRBD1. The germline CDR1 and CDR2 sequences are LGHNA and YSLEER. V trimming: 1 base; J trimming: 4 bases; junction bases outside the gene matches: 7. The CDR3 length is 16 residues. The CDR3 protein is CASSQGSRGQSDTQYF. As DNA, the CDR3 is TGCGCCAGCAGCCAAGGGTCCAGGGGGCAATCAGATACGCAGTATTTT.

This clonotype has at least ten counts. V and J are TRBV10-3 and TRBJ2-7; 9 nucleotides line up with TRBD1. CDR1 ENHRY and CDR2 SYGVKD come from the germline V gene. CDR3 length equals 12 residues. In DNA, the CDR3 is TGTGCTTCCGGGACAGGGAATGGGGAGCAGTACGTC. Translation gives CASGTGNGEQYV.

This clonotype was counted at least ten times. The chain carries TRBV5-1 and TRBJ1-1; TRBD1 aligns across 7 bases. Trimming at V came to 1 base and at J to 1 base, leaving 1 base not matched to a gene. The CDR3 is 14 residues long. CDR1 SGHRS and CDR2 YFSETQ come from the germline V gene. The CDR3 reads CASSLQGGNTEAFF. In nucleotides, the CDR3 is TGCGCCAGCAGCTTGCAGGGGGGGAACACTGAAGCTTTCTTT.

This clonotype showed up many times. The chain recombines TRBV7-3 with TRBJ2-3; TRBD1 agrees at 7 bases. The CDR3 length is 13 residues. Germline V CDR1 and CDR2: SGHTA, FQGTGA. V was pared by 4 bases and J by 5 bases, with 3 bases of the junction left unmatched. Written as DNA, the CDR3 is TGTGCCAGCAGCTCAAACAGGGGAGATACGCAGTATTTT. Amino acid sequence: CASSSNRGDTQYF. Full variable domain (missing parts from reference TRBV7-3 and TRBJ2-3): GAGVSQTPSNKVTEKGKYVELRCDPISGHTALYWYRQSLGQGPEFLIYFQGTGAADDSGLPNDRFFAVRPEGSVSTLKIQRTERGDSAVYLCASSSNRGDTQYFGPGTRLTVL.

This clonotype was seen only a few times. Written as DNA, the CDR3 is TGTGCCAGTAAGAGGGACCAGGGGTCTTTGAACACTGAAGCTTTCTTT. It specifies CASKRDQGSLNTEAFF. This chain links TRBV5-6 with TRBJ1-1; weak D call: TRBD1 (6 bases). The CDR3 is 16 residues long. Germline-derived CDR1 and CDR2 are SGHDT and YYEEEE. Trimming removed 8 bases from V and 0 bases from J, with 20 bases in between.

With respect to this clonotype: With a much larger clone just one base away, this may be a read error. The rearrangement joins TRBV10-2 to TRBJ2-7, with D possibly being TRBD1 (6 bases). Germline values: CDR1 WSHSY, CDR2 SAAADI. Trimming pared 7 bases from V and 2 bases from J, leaving 15 bases between. The CDR3 loop spans 14 amino acids. Written as DNA, the CDR3 is TGCGCCAGCATCAGGGGACACGGGGCCTACGAGCAGTACTTC. Protein product: CASIRGHGAYEQYF.

For the CDR3, the DNA is TGTGCCAGCAGCTTGGGCCAAGGACAATATTACAATGAGCAGTTCTTC. Its translation is CASSLGQGQYYNEQFF. The genes are TRBV5-8 and TRBJ2-1; D is possibly TRBD1 (5 bases). The germline V gene has CDR1 SGHTS and CDR2 YDEGEE. Trimming cost V 0 bases and J 4 bases, with 14 bases left between them. The CDR3 is 16 amino acids.

The rearrangement joins TRBV5-1 to TRBJ1-4; D not resolved. With 4 bases removed from V and 4 bases from J, the gap between germline ends came to 8 bases. There are 13 residues in the CDR3. Germline V gene sequence: CDR1 SGHRS, CDR2 YFSETQ. Here the CDR3 DNA reads TGCGCCAGCAGCATCGCAAGTAATGAAAAACTGTTTTTT. Translation: CASSIASNEKLFF.

The chain uses TRBV20-1 and TRBJ1-2; no reliable D call. The CDR3 has 12 residues. Trimming took 3 bases from V and 2 from J, leaving 7 bases between them. Germline V gene sequence: CDR1 DFQATT, CDR2 SNEGSKA (reference sequence). The CDR3: CSASSPNYGYTF. CDR3 DNA sequence: TGCAGTGCTAGTTCACCCAACTATGGCTACACCTTC.

This clonotype has more than one count but fewer than ten. This chain links TRBV5-1 with TRBJ2-1; TRBD1 agrees at 7 bases. Trimming at V came to 4 bases and at J to 3 bases, leaving 7 bases not matched to a gene. The CDR3 runs to 15 residues. Germline V gene sequence: CDR1 SGHRS, CDR2 YFSETQ. The CDR3 loop reads CASSMRQGNYNEQFF. The DNA of the CDR3 is TGCGCCAGCAGCATGCGACAGGGAAACTACAATGAGCAGTTCTTC.